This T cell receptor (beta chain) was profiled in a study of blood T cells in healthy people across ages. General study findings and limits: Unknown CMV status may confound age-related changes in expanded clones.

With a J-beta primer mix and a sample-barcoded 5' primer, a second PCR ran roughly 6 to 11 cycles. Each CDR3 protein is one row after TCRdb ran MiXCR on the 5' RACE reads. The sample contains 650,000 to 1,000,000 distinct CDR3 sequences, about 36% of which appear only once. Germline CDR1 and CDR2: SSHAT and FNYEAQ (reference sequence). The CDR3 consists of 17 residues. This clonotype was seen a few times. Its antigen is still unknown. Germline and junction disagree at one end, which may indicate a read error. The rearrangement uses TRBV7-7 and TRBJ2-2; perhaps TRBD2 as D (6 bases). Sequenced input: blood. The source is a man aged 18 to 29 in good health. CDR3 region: CASSLAHVEGESGELFF. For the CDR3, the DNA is TGTGCTAGCAGCTTAGCCCATGTGGAGGGAGAGTCCGGGGAGCTGTTTTTT. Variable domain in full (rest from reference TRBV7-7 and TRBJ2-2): GAGVSQSPRYKVTKRGQDVTLRCDPISSHATLYWYQQALGQGPEFLTYFNYEAQPDKSGLPSDRFSAERPEGSISTLTIQRTEQRDSAMYRCASSLAHVEGESGELFFGEGSRLTVL.